What follows are 20 T cell receptor beta chains derived from one specimen sequenced in a study of blood T cell repertoires in COVID-19. Sequencing used immunoSEQ multiplex PCR; TCRdb keeps in-frame clones, though not all of them. Of roughly 150,000 clones listed, 70% to 90% are singletons. Sequenced material: peripheral blood. These receptors were obtained from a woman aged 70-85 years with acute or convalescent COVID-19.

The chain couples TRBV9 to TRBJ2-1; 12 bases are shared with TRBD2. Germline lookup yields CDR1 SGDLS and CDR2 YYNGEE. J gave up 0 bases and V 0 bases, and 7 bases lay outside the gene matches. The CDR3 runs to 19 residues. The CDR3 region has the DNA TGTGCCAGCAGCGTAGTGGGACTAGCGGGTTCGAGCTCCTACAATGAGCAGTTCTTC. Translated: CASSVVGLAGSSSYNEQFF.

The rearrangement uses TRBV27 and TRBJ1-4, with 12 bases lining up with TRBD1. The CDR3 loop spans 15 amino acids. Germline values: CDR1 MNHEY, CDR2 SMNVEV (reference sequence). Germline trimming cut 3 bases from V and 8 bases from J; bases unmatched to any gene: 4. CDR3 in amino acids: CASSLGQGAREKLFF. The CDR3 nucleotides read TGTGCCAGCAGTTTGGGACAGGGGGCAAGAGAAAAACTGTTTTTT.

The V call is TRBV6-5, the J call TRBJ1-4; D unresolved. The CDR3 runs 15 residues. CDR1 and CDR2 from the germline V gene are MNHEY and SVGAGI. Trimming pared 6 bases from V and 2 bases from J, leaving 13 bases between. This CDR3 reads CASSVMRATNEKLFF. The CDR3 DNA follows: TGTGCCAGCAGCGTCATGAGGGCCACTAATGAAAAACTGTTTTTT.

CDR3: CASSPTRDSPLHF. The CDR3 nucleotides are TGTGCCAGCAGCCCCACCCGGGATTCACCCCTCCACTTT. This chain joins TRBV7-9 and TRBJ1-6; the D is unclear. V lost 5 bases and J lost 8, with 10 bases in between. CDR3 length: 13 residues. The germline gives CDR1 SEHNR, CDR2 FQNEAQ (reference sequence).

The genes are TRBV7-8 and TRBJ1-2; 8 nucleotides line up with TRBD1. This CDR3 is built from 16 residues. The V and J ends lost 0 bases and 1 base, in that order; junction bases with no gene match: 4. Looked up from germline, CDR1 is SGHVS and CDR2 is FQNEAQ. The CDR3 DNA reads as TGTGCCAGCAGCTTAGCAAACAGGGGGTATAACTATGGCTACACCTTC. Its translation: CASSLANRGYNYGYTF.

This clone occurred once. CDR3 sequence: CASSSLPDTQYF. Here the CDR3 DNA reads TGTGCCAGCAGCTCTCTCCCAGATACGCAGTATTTT. This chain uses TRBV7-8 with TRBJ2-3; D not resolved. Between the trimmed V and J ends, which lost 4 bases and 4 bases, there was a span of 6 bases. CDR1 is SGHVS, CDR2 FQNEAQ, per germline. This CDR3 comprises 12 residues.

This chain connects TRBV30 to TRBJ1-4; no clear D gene. Germline V gives CDR1 GTSNPN, CDR2 SVGIG (reference sequence). The CDR3 extends over 12 amino acids. V was clipped by 2 bases and J by 4 bases, with 5 bases between them. For the CDR3, the DNA is TGTGCCTGGAGTCCCAATAATGAAAAACTGTTTTTT. Encoded protein: CAWSPNNEKLFF. Supplemented by reference TRBV30 and TRBJ1-4, the full variable domain reads SQTIHQWPATLVQPVGSPLSLECTVEGTSNPNLYWYRQAAGRGLQLLFYSVGIGQISSEVPQNLSASRPQDRQFILSSKKLLLSDSGFYLCAWSPNNEKLFFGSGTQLSVL.

The chain links TRBV4-2 to TRBJ1-2; D remains unclear. From germline, CDR1 is LGHNA and CDR2 YNFKEQ. Trimming left V 0 bases short and J 8 bases short, with 19 bases between. This CDR3 has 16 amino acids. CDR3 DNA sequence: TGTGCCAGCAGCCAAGACCCCACCCCGCTTTCTCGGGGCTACACCTTC. Residues: CASSQDPTPLSRGYTF.

The chain is built from TRBV3-1 (or the pseudogene TRBV3-2) and TRBJ2-3, with D possibly matching TRBD1 (5 bases). CDR3 length equals 15 residues. Per the germline V gene, CDR1 is LGHDT and CDR2 is YNNKEL (reference sequence). V lost 4 bases and J 2 bases, leaving 13 bases between the germline ends. CDR3 sequence reads: CASSPRTGHTDTQYF. The CDR3 bases are TGTGCCAGCAGCCCGCGAACAGGTCACACAGATACGCAGTATTTT.

The chain couples TRBV6-5 to TRBJ2-7, with D tentatively TRBD2 (5 bases). The CDR3 loop spans 15 amino acids. Trimming took 6 bases from V and 3 from J, leaving 18 bases between them. Germline CDR1 reads MNHEY; CDR2 reads SVGAGI. The CDR3 region has the DNA TGTGCCAGCAGCGGGAATCGTTGGCAGCGCTACGAGCAGTACTTC. Translated, it gives CASSGNRWQRYEQYF.

This clone was recorded once. V is TRBV19 and J is TRBJ2-5; D might be TRBD2 (6 bases). CDR1 and CDR2 (germline): LNHDA, SQIVND (reference sequence). Trimming removed 3 bases at V and 2 bases at J, with 13 bases between. This CDR3 is 15 amino acids long. The CDR3 here is CASSIGLAGQETQYF. In DNA form, the CDR3 reads TGTGCCAGTAGTATCGGTTTGGCGGGGCAAGAGACCCAGTACTTC.

The V call is TRBV6-6, the J call TRBJ2-2; D unclear. The CDR3 is 13 residues long. V was clipped by 5 bases and J by 4 bases, with 8 bases between them. CDR1 MNHNY and CDR2 SVGAGI come from the germline V gene (reference sequence). CDR3 in amino acids: CASSLTVTGELFF. CDR3 DNA: TGTGCCAGCAGTCTTACAGTCACCGGGGAGCTGTTTTTT.

V and J are TRBV18 and TRBJ2-5; 8 nucleotides line up with TRBD1. V lost 2 bases, J lost 6 bases, and 5 bases stayed unmatched. This CDR3 contains 14 residues. From germline, CDR1 is KGHSH and CDR2 LQKENI. The CDR3 protein is CASSPETGEQTQYF. The CDR3 DNA is TGTGCCAGCTCACCAGAGACAGGGGAACAGACCCAGTACTTC.

This chain connects TRBV7-2 to TRBJ2-3; a possible D gene is TRBD2 (5 bases). This CDR3 is 16 amino acids long. Trimming removed 5 bases at V and 0 bases at J, with 15 bases between. Germline CDR1 and CDR2: SGHTA and FQGNSA. The CDR3 bases are TGTGCCAGCAGCCGCCAAAACAGAGGGAGCACAGATACGCAGTATTTT. Encoded protein: CASSRQNRGSTDTQYF.

V usage is TRBV7-2 and J usage is TRBJ1-5; the D gene is possibly TRBD1 (5 bases). Germline CDR1 SGHTA, CDR2 FQGNSA. This CDR3 has 15 residues. Trimming removed 1 base from V and 2 bases from J, with 9 bases in between. CDR3 loop: CASSLGWGGNQPQHF. The CDR3 DNA follows: TGTGCCAGCAGCTTAGGATGGGGGGGCAATCAGCCCCAGCATTTT.

The CDR3 nucleotides are TGTGCCAGCTCCCCCGGTTTCGGGGGGAGTACAGATACGCAGTATTTT. This gives the protein CASSPGFGGSTDTQYF. J is TRBJ2-3 and V is TRBV18, with 7 bases aligning to TRBD2. CDR3 length: 16 amino acids. The V gene end was trimmed by 6 bases and the J gene end by 3 bases; junction bases not matched to a gene: 12. Germline CDR1 is KGHSH and CDR2 is LQKENI.

This clone was recorded once. The gene calls are TRBV18 and TRBJ1-3, with 8 bases aligning to TRBD1. This CDR3 is 16 amino acids long. Germline lookup yields CDR1 KGHSH and CDR2 LQKENI. V lost 4 bases to trimming and J lost 2 bases; unmatched junction nucleotides: 7. The CDR3 region is CASSLNDRGAGNTIYF. The CDR3 coding sequence is TGTGCCAGCTCACTAAACGACAGGGGCGCTGGAAACACCATATATTTT.

The J gene is TRBJ1-2, the V gene TRBV6-5, with 9 bases lining up with TRBD1. CDR1 is MNHEY and CDR2 is SVGAGI in the germline V gene. V was pared by 0 bases and J by 0 bases, with 2 bases of the junction left unmatched. CDR3 length equals 16 residues. CDR3 bases: TGTGCCAGCAGTTACTCGAGGGACAGGGCTAACTATGGCTACACCTTC. Amino acids: CASSYSRDRANYGYTF.

V gene TRBV12-3 or TRBV12-4 combines with J gene TRBJ2-4, with 7 bases lining up with TRBD1. The V gene end was trimmed by 6 bases and the J gene end by 11 bases; junction bases not matched to a gene: 10. The CDR3 extends over 13 amino acids. This CDR3 reads CASRSTGARFQYF. The CDR3 DNA reads TGTGCCAGCAGAAGTACAGGGGCCCGATTTCAGTACTTC.

The DNA for the CDR3 is TGTGCCAGCAGCCAGAGGCAGGGAACGGGCGGAAACACCATATATTTT. The encoded protein is CASSQRQGTGGNTIYF. V gene TRBV7-9 combines with J gene TRBJ1-3; possibly TRBD1 for D (5 bases). V shed 5 bases and J shed 4 bases, with 18 bases lying between them. Per germline, CDR1 SEHNR and CDR2 FQNEAQ (reference sequence). The CDR3 covers 16 residues.